Shown below are 25 T cell receptor beta chains from a single sample sequenced in a study of cytomegalovirus exposure and HLA in healthy donors. It was with 60 Vbeta and 13 Jbeta primers that the PCR ran. TCRdb's copy holds only in-frame clones and misses some; the assay was immunoSEQ multiplex PCR. The repertoire consists of hundreds of thousands of clones, with more than 60% occurring once and the leading ten covering around 2.8%. The source material was PBMCs. These receptors were collected from an older woman in good health and CMV-seropositive.

The rearrangement uses TRBV7-9 and TRBJ2-7; 10 bases match TRBD2. The CDR3 totals 15 residues. Germline V gene sequence: CDR1 SEHNR, CDR2 FQNEAQ (reference sequence). The V gene end was trimmed by 0 bases and the J gene end by 4 bases; junction bases not matched to a gene: 3. The CDR3 DNA is TGTGCCAGCAGCTTAGCCGGGACTAGCGTGTACGAGCAGTACTTC. Its translation is CASSLAGTSVYEQYF.

The V and J genes are TRBV15 and TRBJ2-7, with TRBD1 matching over 8 bases. The V segment lost 3 bases and the J segment 4 bases; nucleotides outside the gene matches: 5. Germline CDR1 reads LNHNV; CDR2 reads YYDKDF (reference sequence). The CDR3 runs 14 residues. CDR3 in amino acids: CATSRDRVMYEQYF. The DNA for the CDR3 is TGTGCCACCAGCAGGGACAGGGTAATGTACGAGCAGTACTTC.

This rearrangement joins TRBV7-3 to TRBJ2-3; 8 nucleotides agree with TRBD1. Germline V gives CDR1 SGHTA, CDR2 FQGTGA. The CDR3 runs 16 residues. With V trimmed by 6 bases and J by 0 bases, 8 bases remained unmatched. The CDR3 nucleotides read TGTGCCAGCAGGCGTACCGACAGGGGAAGCACAGATACGCAGTATTTT. As protein: CASRRTDRGSTDTQYF. The variable domain in full, completed from reference TRBV7-3 and TRBJ2-3, reads GAGVSQTPSNKVTEKGKYVELRCDPISGHTALYWYRQSLGQGPEFLIYFQGTGAADDSGLPNDRFFAVRPEGSVSTLKIQRTERGDSAVYLCASRRTDRGSTDTQYFGPGTRLTVL.

This clone was found once. The rearrangement joins TRBV11-2 to TRBJ1-1; a weak D match, TRBD1 (6 bases). The V gene's germline CDR1 is SGHAT and CDR2 FQNNGV. The CDR3 length is 13 residues. V was shortened by 4 bases and J by 1 base, with 7 bases between the two germline ends. CDR3 sequence: CASSSGQNTEAFF. The CDR3 nucleotides read TGTGCCAGCAGCTCGGGACAGAACACTGAAGCTTTCTTT.

The rearrangement joins TRBV2 to TRBJ2-5, with 7 bases fitting TRBD1. The length of the CDR3 is 13 residues. In germline, CDR1 is SNHLY, CDR2 FYNNEI. J was trimmed by 3 bases and V by 4 bases; bases with no gene match: 2. Here the CDR3 reads CASSGQGEETQYF. The CDR3 region has the DNA TGTGCCAGCAGTGGACAGGGTGAAGAGACCCAGTACTTC.

The chain employs TRBV16 and TRBJ1-6, with a possible D match to TRBD1 (6 bases). The CDR3 runs to 14 residues. V dropped 2 bases and J dropped 10 bases, with 12 bases sitting between them. The germline gives CDR1 KGHSY, CDR2 FQNENV. The CDR3, as DNA: TGTGCCAGCAGCCAACAGGCAGGGGAATCACCCCTCCACTTT. It yields the protein CASSQQAGESPLHF.

The V call is TRBV5-1, the J call TRBJ1-2; TRBD1 is a possible D gene (5 bases). The germline V and J ends were trimmed by 0 bases and 8 bases, with 8 bases remaining between them. Germline V lookup: CDR1 SGHRS, CDR2 YFSETQ. This CDR3 is built from 12 residues. CDR3 nucleotides: TGCGCCAGCAGCTTGGAAGGGGTCGGCTACACCTTC. Protein: CASSLEGVGYTF.

This clone was picked up one time. V gene TRBV14 combines with J gene TRBJ1-4, with 7 bases fitting TRBD1. Germline trimming cut 3 bases from V and 0 bases from J; bases unmatched to any gene: 7. CDR1 is SGHDN and CDR2 is FVKESK in the germline V gene. CDR3 size: 17 residues. The CDR3 DNA reads TGTGCCAGCAGCCAGGGAGGACAGGTTGCAACTAATGAAAAACTGTTTTTT. This sequence encodes CASSQGGQVATNEKLFF. Together with reference TRBV14 and TRBJ1-4, the CDR3 gives the full variable domain: EAGVTQFPSHSVIEKGQTVTLRCDPISGHDNLYWYRRVMGKEIKFLLHFVKESKQDESGMPNNRFLAERTGGTYSTLKVQPAELEDSGVYFCASSQGGQVATNEKLFFGSGTQLSVL.

This chain connects TRBV5-6 to TRBJ2-3; the match to TRBD2 covers 9 bases. Per the germline V gene, CDR1 is SGHDT and CDR2 is YYEEEE. The trim removed 2 bases at V and 5 bases at J, leaving 0 bases unmatched. The CDR3 length is 13 residues. In DNA form, the CDR3 reads TGTGCCAGCAGCTTAGCGGGAGGAGATACGCAGTATTTT. Protein sequence: CASSLAGGDTQYF.

The gene calls are TRBV25-1 and TRBJ1-6; D ambiguous. Germline CDR1 MGHDK, CDR2 SYGVNS. V was shortened by 2 bases and J by 7 bases, with 9 bases between the two germline ends. This CDR3 has 14 residues. CDR3 amino acids: CASSEQGSNSPLHF. As DNA, the CDR3 is TGTGCCAGCAGTGAACAAGGGAGCAATTCACCCCTCCACTTT. The full variable domain, with the rest looked up from reference TRBV25-1 and TRBJ1-6, is EADIYQTPRYLVIGTGKKITLECSQTMGHDKMYWYQQDPGMELHLIHYSYGVNSTEKGDLSSESTVSRIRTEHFPLTLESARPSHTSQYLCASSEQGSNSPLHFGNGTRLTVT.

J is TRBJ2-2 and V is TRBV5-4; 11 bases agree with TRBD2. Germline values: CDR1 SGHNT, CDR2 YYREEE (reference sequence). This CDR3 is 17 amino acids long. Germline trimming cut 4 bases from V and 2 bases from J; bases unmatched to any gene: 7. The CDR3 nucleotides are TGTGCCAGCAGCGTGGGGGGACTAGCGGCTAACACCGGGGAGCTGTTTTTT. This codes for CASSVGGLAANTGELFF.

Written as DNA, the CDR3 is TGTGCCAGCAGAACGAGGGGGGGAGGAGGAACCGGGGAGCTGTTTTTT. This encodes CASRTRGGGGTGELFF. The genes are TRBV7-8 and TRBJ2-2; weak D call: TRBD2 (7 bases). Between the trimmed V and J ends, which lost 6 bases and 5 bases, there was a span of 19 bases. The germline V gene has CDR1 SGHVS and CDR2 FQNEAQ. CDR3 size: 16 residues.

The chain combines TRBV7-9 with TRBJ1-1; D is perhaps TRBD1 (6 bases). Germline CDR1 is SEHNR and CDR2 is FQNEAQ (reference sequence). CDR3 length: 13 residues. Deletions cut 1 base from V and 4 bases from J, with 7 bases between. DNA for the CDR3: TGTGCCAGCAGCTTAGAACAGGGCACTGAAGCTTTCTTT. Translating it yields CASSLEQGTEAFF. Full variable domain (missing parts from reference TRBV7-9 and TRBJ1-1): DTGVSQNPRHKITKRGQNVTFRCDPISEHNRLYWYRQTLGQGPEFLTYFQNEAQLEKSRLLSDRFSAERPKGSFSTLEIQRTEQGDSAMYLCASSLEQGTEAFFGQGTRLTVV.

This clone was observed once. The chain couples TRBV14 to TRBJ1-6, with D uncertain. CDR1 is SGHDN and CDR2 is FVKESK in the germline V gene. V shed 0 bases and J shed 8 bases, with 11 bases lying between them. The CDR3 is 15 residues long. DNA for the CDR3: TGTGCCAGCAGCCAAGAGTATAGCCTTTATTCACCCCTCCACTTT. It yields the protein CASSQEYSLYSPLHF. Using reference TRBV14 and TRBJ1-6 for the parts outside the CDR3, the full variable domain is EAGVTQFPSHSVIEKGQTVTLRCDPISGHDNLYWYRRVMGKEIKFLLHFVKESKQDESGMPNNRFLAERTGGTYSTLKVQPAELEDSGVYFCASSQEYSLYSPLHFGNGTRLTVT.

As regards this clone: The same CDR3 can be traced to other DNA sequences in this sample. This chain uses TRBV27 with TRBJ1-1; 8 bases line up with TRBD1. Germline V gene lookup returns CDR1 MNHEY and CDR2 SMNVEV (reference sequence). The ends lost 10 bases at V and 3 bases at J; junction bases unmatched: 13. This CDR3 spans 15 amino acids. The DNA for the CDR3 is TGTGCCACCAGGCAGGGGGCATGGATAGACACTGAAGCTTTCTTT. Protein sequence: CATRQGAWIDTEAFF.

This clone was counted between two and nine times. This sequence joins TRBV7-9 and TRBJ2-2, with D possibly TRBD1 on 5 matching bases. CDR3 length: 15 amino acids. V dropped 3 bases and J dropped 6 bases, with 14 bases sitting between them. Germline CDR1 and CDR2: SEHNR and FQNEAQ (reference sequence). DNA of the CDR3: TGTGCCAGCAGCTTCTCTTCTGCAGGGTCCGGGGAGCTGTTTTTT. Its protein is CASSFSSAGSGELFF.

V gene TRBV7-7 combines with J gene TRBJ1-4; no reliable D call. This CDR3 contains 16 residues. Germline-derived CDR1 and CDR2 are SSHAT and FNYEAQ (reference sequence). Trimming shortened V by 5 bases and J by 7 bases, and 20 bases separated the two germline ends. For the CDR3, the DNA is TGTGCCAGCAGCCCATCCCCTCGCGCAGGCCGTGAAAAACTGTTTTTT. Protein sequence: CASSPSPRAGREKLFF.

The chain employs TRBV5-1 and TRBJ2-7, with D perhaps TRBD2 (5 bases). The CDR3 spans 13 residues. Trimming took off 4 bases at V and 7 bases at J, with 15 bases between the two ends. Germline V gene lookup returns CDR1 SGHRS and CDR2 YFSETQ. The CDR3 sequence is CASSPWGSGEQYF. Written as DNA, the CDR3 is TGCGCCAGCAGCCCTTGGGGTTCGGGGGAGCAGTACTTC.

The gene calls are TRBV25-1 and TRBJ1-2; TRBD1 might be the D (5 bases). There are 11 residues in the CDR3. Germline V gives CDR1 MGHDK, CDR2 SYGVNS. V was cut by 8 bases and J by 5 bases, with 9 bases left in between. This CDR3 is CASSQGYGYTF. The DNA for the CDR3 is TGTGCCAGCTCCCAGGGATATGGCTACACCTTC.

V gene TRBV18 combines with J gene TRBJ2-7; D possibly corresponds to TRBD1 (5 bases). This CDR3 has 12 residues. Germline loops: CDR1 KGHSH, CDR2 LQKENI. The ends were cut back, 2 bases at V and 6 bases at J, with 8 bases in the middle. For the CDR3, the DNA is TGTGCCAGCTCACCATGGGGCCCCGAGCAGTACTTC. Its translation: CASSPWGPEQYF.

This clone occurred once. The rearrangement links TRBV4-1 to TRBJ2-3; D perhaps matches TRBD2 (5 bases). V was trimmed by 1 base and J by 6 bases, leaving 11 bases between them. The germline gives CDR1 MGHRA, CDR2 YSYEKL. The CDR3 extends over 14 amino acids. The CDR3 nucleotides are TGCGCCAGCAGCCAAGGGACTCTGAGGGATACGCAGTATTTT. Protein: CASSQGTLRDTQYF.

This clone occurred once. The V gene is TRBV7-9, the J gene TRBJ2-1, with D possibly being TRBD1 (6 bases). CDR3 length: 13 amino acids. Germline V gene sequence: CDR1 SEHNR, CDR2 FQNEAQ (reference sequence). The ends were cut back, 3 bases at V and 9 bases at J, with 12 bases in the middle. The DNA of the CDR3 is TGTGCCAGCAGCTTTACAGGGTACGGTGAGCAGTTCTTC. It translates to CASSFTGYGEQFF.

This clone has a handful of counts. The chain is built from TRBV28 and TRBJ1-4; the D gene is possibly TRBD1 (6 bases). The V end was cut by 6 bases, the J end by 4 bases, with 12 bases between. The CDR3 consists of 14 residues. Per the germline V gene, CDR1 is MDHEN and CDR2 is SYDVKM. CDR3 residues: CASRQGRVNEKLFF. The CDR3 DNA is TGTGCCAGCAGACAGGGACGGGTTAATGAAAAACTGTTTTTT.

This chain connects TRBV5-5 to TRBJ1-6, with D unclear. Germline CDR1 SGHKS, CDR2 YYEKEE (reference sequence). CDR3 length: 13 amino acids. The V gene lost 5 bases and the J gene lost 8 bases, with 11 bases spanning the gap. The CDR3: CASSHRSDSPLHF. In DNA form, the CDR3 reads TGTGCCAGCAGTCATAGGAGCGATTCACCCCTCCACTTT.

The chain links TRBV9 to TRBJ2-5, with a possible D match to TRBD1 (6 bases). V was clipped by 2 bases and J by 2 bases, with 16 bases between them. This CDR3 contains 16 residues. Looked up from germline, CDR1 is SGDLS and CDR2 is YYNGEE. Here the CDR3 DNA reads TGTGCCAGCAGCGTTACACCCCGAGGGGGTCAAGAGACCCAGTACTTC. Amino acids: CASSVTPRGGQETQYF.